This T cell receptor beta chain is from a study of control samples from healthy donors and cancer patients. With 2 bases clipped from V and 7 bases from J, the junction kept 1 base outside the gene matches. Germline V gene lookup returns CDR1 SGHTA and CDR2 FQGTGA. The CDR3 is 14 residues long. The protocol was immunoSEQ multiplex PCR, while the TCRdb copy is restricted to in-frame clones and leaves out a portion. The data hold nearly 35,000 clones, with about 94% observed a single time. The source material was PBMCs. This rearrangement joins TRBV7-3 to TRBJ2-2; 10 bases line up with TRBD1. The TCR was taken from a man aged 35-49 years with colorectal cancer. CDR3 residues: CASSLDRGRGELFF. CDR3 in DNA: TGTGCCAGCAGCTTAGACAGGGGGCGCGGGGAGCTGTTTTTT.